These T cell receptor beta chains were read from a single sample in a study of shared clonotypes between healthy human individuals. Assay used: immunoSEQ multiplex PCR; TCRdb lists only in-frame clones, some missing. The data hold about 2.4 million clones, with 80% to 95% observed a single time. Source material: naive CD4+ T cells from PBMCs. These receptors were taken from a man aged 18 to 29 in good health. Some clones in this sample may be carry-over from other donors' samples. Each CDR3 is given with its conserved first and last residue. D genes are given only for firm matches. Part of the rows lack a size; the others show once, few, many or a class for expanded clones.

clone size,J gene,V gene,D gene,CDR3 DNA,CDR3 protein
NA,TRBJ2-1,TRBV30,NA,TGTGCCTGGACCCGAGGGTACGTATCCTACAATGAGCAGTTCTTC,CAWTRGYVSYNEQFF
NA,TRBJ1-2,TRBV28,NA,TGTGCCAGCAGTTTGGCGGGAGCCTATGGCTACACCTTC,CASSLAGAYGYTF
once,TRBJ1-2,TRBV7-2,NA,TGTGCCAGCAGCTTATCCCAGGGCTATGGCTACACCTTC,CASSLSQGYGYTF
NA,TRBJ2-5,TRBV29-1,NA,TGCAGCGTTGGCCCCGTCGTCGAGACCCAGTACTTC,CSVGPVVETQYF
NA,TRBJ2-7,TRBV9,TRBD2,TGTGCCAGCAGCGGGCCGACTAGCGCATACGAGCAGTACTTC,CASSGPTSAYEQYF
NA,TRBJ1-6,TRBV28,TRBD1,TGTGCCAGCAGACCTTGGACAGGGGGCTCCTATAATTCACCCCTCCACTTT,CASRPWTGGSYNSPLHF
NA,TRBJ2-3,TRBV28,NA,TGTGCCAGCAGTACCCCGACTAGAGAGACAGATACGCAGTATTTT,CASSTPTRETDTQYF
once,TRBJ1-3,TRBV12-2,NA,TGTGCAAGTCGCTTAGGTAGAAACAGGGCCTCTGGAAACACCATATATTTT,CASRLGRNRASGNTIYF
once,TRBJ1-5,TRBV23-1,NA,TGCGCCAGCATCCCCTCGGTGGCATCAAGCAATCAGCCCCAGCATTTT,CASIPSVASSNQPQHF
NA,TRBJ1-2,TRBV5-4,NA,TGTGCCAGCAGCTTGTTAGGGGCGGAACATGGCTACACCTTC,CASSLLGAEHGYTF
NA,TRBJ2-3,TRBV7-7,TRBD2,TGTGCCAGCAGCTTAGGGACTAGCGGGAAAACAGATACGCAGTATTTT,CASSLGTSGKTDTQYF
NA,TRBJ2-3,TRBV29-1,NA,TGCAGCGTTGAATCAGGCGGGAGCACAGATACGCAGTATTTT,CSVESGGSTDTQYF
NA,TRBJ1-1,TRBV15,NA,TGTGCCACCAGCAGAGATCCCCGCATGAACACTGAAGCTTTCTTT,CATSRDPRMNTEAFF
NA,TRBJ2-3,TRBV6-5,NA,TGTGCCAGCCCCTTTCTGGGAACAGATACGCAGTATTTT,CASPFLGTDTQYF
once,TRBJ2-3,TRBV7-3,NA,TGTGCCAGCAGCTTAATGCACAGGGTGGGCACAGATACGCAGTATTTT,CASSLMHRVGTDTQYF
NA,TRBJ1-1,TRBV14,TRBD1,TGTGCCAGCAGCCCGAGACAGGACAGGCTGAACACTGAAGCTTTCTTT,CASSPRQDRLNTEAFF
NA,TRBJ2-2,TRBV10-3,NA,TGTGCCATCAGCACAACCCCTAGCGCCGGGGAGCTGTTTTTT,CAISTTPSAGELFF
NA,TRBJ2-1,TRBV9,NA,TGTGCCAGCAGCGCAGGAGGACAGCAGTTCTTC,CASSAGGQQFF
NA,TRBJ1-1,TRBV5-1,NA,TGCGCCAGCAGCTCCCACGGAGGGGTTCCGAACACTGAAGCTTTCTTT,CASSSHGGVPNTEAFF
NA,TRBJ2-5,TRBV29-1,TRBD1,TGCAGCGTTGGGGACAGACAAGAGACCCAGTACTTC,CSVGDRQETQYF
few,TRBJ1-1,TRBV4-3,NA,TGCGCCAGCAGCCAAGATGGAGGACGGAACACTGAAGCTTTCTTT,CASSQDGGRNTEAFF
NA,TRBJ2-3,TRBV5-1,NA,TGCGCCAGCAGACCGACAGATAGCACAGATACGCAGTATTTT,CASRPTDSTDTQYF
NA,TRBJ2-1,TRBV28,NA,TGTGCCAGCACCACGACGGTCAATGAGCAGTTCTTC,CASTTTVNEQFF
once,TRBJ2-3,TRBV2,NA,TGTGCCAGCAGTGAAGCTAAGGGGGGAGAGGAAGATACGCAGTATTTT,CASSEAKGGEEDTQYF
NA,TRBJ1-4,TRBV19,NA,TGTGCCAGTAGTACGGGAAGGGAACTGTTTTTT,CASSTGRELFF
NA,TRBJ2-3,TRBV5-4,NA,TGTGCCAGCAGCTCGGGAGACACAGATACGCAGTATTTT,CASSSGDTDTQYF
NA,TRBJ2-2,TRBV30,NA,TGTGCCTGGGCGGGCGGGGAGCTGTTTTTT,CAWAGGELFF
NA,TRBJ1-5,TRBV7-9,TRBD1,TGTGCCAGCAGCTCCGGGACAGGGGCCAATCAGCCCCAGCATTTT,CASSSGTGANQPQHF
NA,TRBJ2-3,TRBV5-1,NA,TGCGCCAGCAGCTTGGCCAGTATTACAGATACGCAGTATTTT,CASSLASITDTQYF
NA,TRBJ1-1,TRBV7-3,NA,TGTGCCAGCAGCCCCGTCAGGAACACTGAAGCTTTCTTT,CASSPVRNTEAFF
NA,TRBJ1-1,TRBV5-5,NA,TGTGCCAGCAGCTTTGCCGGGTTGGGGACTGAAGCTTTCTTT,CASSFAGLGTEAFF
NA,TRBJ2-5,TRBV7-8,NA,TGTGCCAGCAGCCTCGCGGGTAGCAGCGCCCAGTACTTC,CASSLAGSSAQYF
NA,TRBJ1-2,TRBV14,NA,TGTGCCAGCAGCCCCCTCTCAGGGAAATGGGGCTACACCTTC,CASSPLSGKWGYTF
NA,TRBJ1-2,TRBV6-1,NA,TGTGCCAGCAGTGGTGTGGGCGGGTATGGCTACACCTTC,CASSGVGGYGYTF
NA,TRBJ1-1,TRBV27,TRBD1,TGTGCCAGCAGTCCCCAGACAGGGGGCAAAGGGAGGAAGAACACTGAAGCTTTCTTT,CASSPQTGGKGRKNTEAFF
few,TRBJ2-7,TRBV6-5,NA,TGTGCCAGCAGTTACTACGAGCAGTACTTC,CASSYYEQYF
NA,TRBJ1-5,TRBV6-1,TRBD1,TGTGCCAGCAAAACAGGGGGGGCCGGCAATCAGCCCCAGCATTTT,CASKTGGAGNQPQHF
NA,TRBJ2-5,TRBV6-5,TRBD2,TGTGCCAGCAGTACCCGGGGGGGCAGGGAGACCCAGTACTTC,CASSTRGGRETQYF
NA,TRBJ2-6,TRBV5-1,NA,TGCGCCAGCACCTTCAGTCCCTCTGGGGCCAACGTCCTGACTTTC,CASTFSPSGANVLTF
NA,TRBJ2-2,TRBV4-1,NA,TGCGCCAGCAGCCAAGTTGGAGGCCCCACCGGGGAGCTGTTTTTT,CASSQVGGPTGELFF
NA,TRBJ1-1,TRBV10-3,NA,TGTGCCATCAGTGAGTCGGGACTTTCTGAAGCTTTCTTT,CAISESGLSEAFF
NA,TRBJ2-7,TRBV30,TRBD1,TGTGCCTGGAGCCTAGGGACAGGGCACTCCTACGAGCAGTACTTC,CAWSLGTGHSYEQYF
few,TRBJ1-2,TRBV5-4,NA,TGTGCCAGCAGCCCGGACGGAAACTATGGCTACACCTTC,CASSPDGNYGYTF
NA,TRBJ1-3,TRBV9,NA,TGTGCCAGCAGCGCGAGCAGGGTGCCTGGAAACACCATATATTTT,CASSASRVPGNTIYF
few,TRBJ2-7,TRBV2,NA,TGTGCCATCGTGTTGATAAGCTCCTACGAGCAGTACTTC,CAIVLISSYEQYF
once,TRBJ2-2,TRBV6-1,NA,TGTGCCAGCAGTGCGGCATTGACCGGGGAGCTGTTTTTT,CASSAALTGELFF
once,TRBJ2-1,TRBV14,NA,TGTGCCAGCAGCCAAGATTGGTGGGAGAGCTCCTACAATGAGCAGTTCTTC,CASSQDWWESSYNEQFF
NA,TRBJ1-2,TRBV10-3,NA,TGTGCCATCAGTGATAGCAGGATCTATGGCTACACCTTC,CAISDSRIYGYTF
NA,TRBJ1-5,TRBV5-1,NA,TGCGCCAGAGCGGGGCCTCTTATTCATTTT,CARAGPLIHF
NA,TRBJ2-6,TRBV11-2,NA,TGTGCCAGCAGCCCCCAGGGATTCTCTGGGGCCAACGTCCTGACTTTC,CASSPQGFSGANVLTF
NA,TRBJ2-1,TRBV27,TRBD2,TGTGCCAGCAGTCCAACTAGCGACCCCTTGGATGAGCAGTTCTTC,CASSPTSDPLDEQFF
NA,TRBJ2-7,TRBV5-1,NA,TGCGCCAGCAGCTTGGAAGGACCTTCCTACGAGCAGTACTTC,CASSLEGPSYEQYF
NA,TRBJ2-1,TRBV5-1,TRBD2,TGCGCCAGCAGCTTGGAGGCTCTAGCGGGAGGAGTGCAGTTCTTC,CASSLEALAGGVQFF
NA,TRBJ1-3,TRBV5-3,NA,TGTGCCAGAAGCTATGCAGTCTCTGGAAACACCATATATTTT,CARSYAVSGNTIYF
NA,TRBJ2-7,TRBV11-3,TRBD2,TGTGCCAGCAGCCGGACTAGCGCAAGCTACGAGCAGTACTTC,CASSRTSASYEQYF